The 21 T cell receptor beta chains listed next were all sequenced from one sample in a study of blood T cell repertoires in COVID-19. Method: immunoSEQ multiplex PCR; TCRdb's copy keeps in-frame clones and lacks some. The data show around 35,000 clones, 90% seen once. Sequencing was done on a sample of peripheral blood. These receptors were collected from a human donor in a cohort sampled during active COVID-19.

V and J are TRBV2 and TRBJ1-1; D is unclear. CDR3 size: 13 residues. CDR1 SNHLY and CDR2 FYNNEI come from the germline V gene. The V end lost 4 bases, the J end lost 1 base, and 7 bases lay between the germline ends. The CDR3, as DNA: TGTGCCAGCAGTGTGGTAGAGAACACTGAAGCTTTCTTT. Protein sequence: CASSVVENTEAFF.

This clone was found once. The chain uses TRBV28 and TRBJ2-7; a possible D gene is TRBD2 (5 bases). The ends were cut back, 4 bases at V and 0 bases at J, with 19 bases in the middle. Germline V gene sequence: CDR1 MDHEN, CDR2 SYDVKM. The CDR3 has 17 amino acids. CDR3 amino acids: CASSSPSLSGASYEQYF. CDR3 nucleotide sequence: TGTGCCAGCAGTTCACCCAGCCTGAGCGGAGCCTCCTACGAGCAGTACTTC.

CDR3 sequence (DNA): TGCGCCAGCGGGAGGGGAAGGGCCCATGAGCAGTTCTTC. Translated, it gives CASGRGRAHEQFF. The chain combines TRBV10-1 with TRBJ2-1; 7 nucleotides match TRBD2. The J segment lost 8 bases and the V segment lost 8 bases, leaving 9 bases of the junction unmatched. This CDR3 is built from 13 residues. Looked up from germline, CDR1 is WNHNN and CDR2 is SYGVQD (reference sequence).

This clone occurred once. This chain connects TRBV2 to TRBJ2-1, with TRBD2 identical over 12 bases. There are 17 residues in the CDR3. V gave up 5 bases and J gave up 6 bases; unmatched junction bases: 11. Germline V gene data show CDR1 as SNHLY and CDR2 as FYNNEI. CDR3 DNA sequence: TGTGCCAGCAGTCAGCGATCCGGGACTAGCGGGTTCAATGAGCAGTTCTTC. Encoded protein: CASSQRSGTSGFNEQFF. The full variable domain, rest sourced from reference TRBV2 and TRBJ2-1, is EPEVTQTPSHQVTQMGQEVILRCVPISNHLYFYWYRQILGQKVEFLVSFYNNEISEKSEIFDDQFSVERPDGSNFTLKIRSTKLEDSAMYFCASSQRSGTSGFNEQFFGPGTRLTVL.

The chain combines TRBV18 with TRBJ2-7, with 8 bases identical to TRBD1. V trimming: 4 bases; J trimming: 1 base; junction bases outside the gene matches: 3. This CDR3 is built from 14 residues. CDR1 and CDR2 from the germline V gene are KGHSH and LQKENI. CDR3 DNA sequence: TGTGCCAGCTCACTTACAGGGGGTTCCTACGAGCAGTACTTC. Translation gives CASSLTGGSYEQYF.

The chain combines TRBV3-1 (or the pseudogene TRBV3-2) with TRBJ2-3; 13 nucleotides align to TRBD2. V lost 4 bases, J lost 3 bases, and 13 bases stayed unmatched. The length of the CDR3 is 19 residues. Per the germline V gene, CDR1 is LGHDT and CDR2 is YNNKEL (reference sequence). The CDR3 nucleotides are TGTGCCAGCAGCCGATATGGGACTAGCGGGATGAGGGGAACAGATACGCAGTATTTT. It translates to CASSRYGTSGMRGTDTQYF.

The CDR3 is CASSLEEEDTQYF. CDR3 sequence (DNA): TGTGCCAGCAGCTTAGAGGAGGAAGATACGCAGTATTTT. The chain joins TRBV11-3 to TRBJ2-3; D may be TRBD2 (5 bases). The CDR3 extends over 13 amino acids. Between the trimmed V and J ends, which lost 0 bases and 5 bases, there was a span of 6 bases. Per the germline V gene, CDR1 is SGHNT and CDR2 is YENEEA. Full variable domain (rest looked up from reference TRBV11-3 and TRBJ2-3): EAGVVQSPRYKIIEKKQPVAFWCNPISGHNTLYWYLQNLGQGPELLIRYENEEAVDDSQLPKDRFSAERLKGVDSTLKIQPAELGDSAVYLCASSLEEEDTQYFGPGTRLTVL.

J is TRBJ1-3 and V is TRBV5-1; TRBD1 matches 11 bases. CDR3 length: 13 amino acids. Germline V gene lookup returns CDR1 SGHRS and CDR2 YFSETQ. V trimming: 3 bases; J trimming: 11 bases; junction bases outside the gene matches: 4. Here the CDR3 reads CASSSGQGAPIYF. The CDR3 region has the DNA TGCGCCAGCAGCTCCGGACAGGGGGCGCCCATATATTTT. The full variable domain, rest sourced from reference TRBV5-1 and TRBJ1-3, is KAGVTQTPRYLIKTRGQQVTLSCSPISGHRSVSWYQQTPGQGLQFLFEYFSETQRNKGNFPGRFSGRQFSNSRSEMNVSTLELGDSALYLCASSSGQGAPIYFGEGSWLTVV.

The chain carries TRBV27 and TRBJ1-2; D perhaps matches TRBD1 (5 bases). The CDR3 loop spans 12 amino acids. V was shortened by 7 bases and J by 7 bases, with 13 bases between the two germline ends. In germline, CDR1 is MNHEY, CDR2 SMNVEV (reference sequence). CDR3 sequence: CASKGREVGYTF. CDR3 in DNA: TGTGCCAGCAAGGGCAGGGAGGTTGGCTACACCTTC.

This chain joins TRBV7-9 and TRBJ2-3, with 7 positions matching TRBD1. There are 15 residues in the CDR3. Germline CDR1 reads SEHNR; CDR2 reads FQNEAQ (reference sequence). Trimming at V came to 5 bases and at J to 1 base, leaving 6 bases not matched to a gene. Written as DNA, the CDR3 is TGTGCCAGCAGCCTCGTTCAGGGGGGCACAGATACGCAGTATTTT. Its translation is CASSLVQGGTDTQYF.

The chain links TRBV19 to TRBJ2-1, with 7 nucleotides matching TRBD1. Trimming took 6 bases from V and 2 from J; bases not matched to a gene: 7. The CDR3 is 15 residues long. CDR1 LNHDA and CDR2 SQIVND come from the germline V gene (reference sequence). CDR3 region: CASRQTGVTYNEQFF. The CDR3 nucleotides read TGTGCCAGTAGGCAAACAGGGGTAACCTACAATGAGCAGTTCTTC.

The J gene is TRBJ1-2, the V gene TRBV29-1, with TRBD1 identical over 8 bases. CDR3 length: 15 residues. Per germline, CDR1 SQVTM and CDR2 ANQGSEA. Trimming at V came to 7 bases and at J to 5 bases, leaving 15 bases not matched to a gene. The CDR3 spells CSAGQGHGHSYGYTF. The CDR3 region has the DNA TGCAGCGCCGGACAGGGCCACGGTCACAGTTATGGCTACACCTTC.

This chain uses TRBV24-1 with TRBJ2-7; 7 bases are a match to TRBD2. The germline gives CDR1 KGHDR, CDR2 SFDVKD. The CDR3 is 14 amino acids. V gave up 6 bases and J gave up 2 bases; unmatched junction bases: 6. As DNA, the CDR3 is TGTGCCACCAGTTCCGGGAGGCCTCCCTACGAGCAGTACTTC. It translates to CATSSGRPPYEQYF.

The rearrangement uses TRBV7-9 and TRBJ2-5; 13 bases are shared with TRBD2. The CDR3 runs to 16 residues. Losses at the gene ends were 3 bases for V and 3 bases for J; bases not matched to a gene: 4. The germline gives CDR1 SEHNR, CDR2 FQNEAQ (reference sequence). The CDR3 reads CASSLGLAGFKETQYF. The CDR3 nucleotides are TGTGCCAGCAGCTTGGGACTAGCGGGGTTTAAAGAGACCCAGTACTTC.

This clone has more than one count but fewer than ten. The CDR3 DNA follows: TGTGCCAGCAGCCAAACAGGGTCTGGCTACGAGCAGTACTTC. The encoded protein is CASSQTGSGYEQYF. The chain is built from TRBV3-1 (or the pseudogene TRBV3-2) and TRBJ2-7; possibly TRBD1 for D (6 bases). Germline CDR1 and CDR2: LGHDT and YNNKEL (reference sequence). V shed 2 bases and J shed 3 bases, with 11 bases lying between them. The CDR3 loop spans 14 amino acids.

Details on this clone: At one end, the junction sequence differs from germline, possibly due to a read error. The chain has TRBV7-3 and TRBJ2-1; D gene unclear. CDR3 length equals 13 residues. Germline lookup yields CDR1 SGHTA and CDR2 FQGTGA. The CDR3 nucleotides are TGTGCCAGCAGCTCCCAAGCTGCCGCCCCGGTTCTCTTC. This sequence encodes CASSSQAAAPVLF.

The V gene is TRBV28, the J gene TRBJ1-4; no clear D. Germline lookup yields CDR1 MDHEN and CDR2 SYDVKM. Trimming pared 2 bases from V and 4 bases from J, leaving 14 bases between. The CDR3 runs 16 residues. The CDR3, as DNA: TGTGCCAGCAGTTTAAGATCGAGGCGGTTTAATGAAAAACTGTTTTTT. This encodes CASSLRSRRFNEKLFF. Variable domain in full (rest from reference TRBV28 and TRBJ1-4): DVKVTQSSRYLVKRTGEKVFLECVQDMDHENMFWYRQDPGLGLRLIYFSYDVKMKEKGDIPEGYSVSREKKERFSLILESASTNQTSMYLCASSLRSRRFNEKLFFGSGTQLSVL.

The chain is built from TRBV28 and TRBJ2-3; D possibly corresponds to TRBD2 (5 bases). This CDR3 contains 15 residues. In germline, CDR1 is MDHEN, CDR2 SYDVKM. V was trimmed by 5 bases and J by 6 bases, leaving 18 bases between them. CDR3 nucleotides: TGTGCCAGCAGTGGTGCCGGGAACCTTGGGGATACGCAGTATTTT. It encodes CASSGAGNLGDTQYF.

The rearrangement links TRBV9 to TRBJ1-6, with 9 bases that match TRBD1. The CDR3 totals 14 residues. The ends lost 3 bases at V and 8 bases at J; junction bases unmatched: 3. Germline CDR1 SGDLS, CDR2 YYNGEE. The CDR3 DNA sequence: TGTGCCAGCAGCGGGGACAGGGCGGATTCACCCCTCCACTTT. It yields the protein CASSGDRADSPLHF.

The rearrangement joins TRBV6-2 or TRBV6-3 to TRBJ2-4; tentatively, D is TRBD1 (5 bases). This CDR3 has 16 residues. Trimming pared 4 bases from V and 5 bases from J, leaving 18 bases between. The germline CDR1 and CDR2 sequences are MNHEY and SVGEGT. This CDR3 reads CASSSQGRTNQNIQYF. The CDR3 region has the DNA TGTGCCAGCAGTTCTCAGGGTCGCACGAATCAAAACATTCAGTACTTC.

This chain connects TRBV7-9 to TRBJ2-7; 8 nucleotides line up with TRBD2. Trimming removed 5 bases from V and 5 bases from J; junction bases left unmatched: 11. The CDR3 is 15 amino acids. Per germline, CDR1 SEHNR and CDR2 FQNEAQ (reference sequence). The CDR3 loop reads CASSTPREGGHEQYF. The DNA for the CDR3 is TGTGCCAGCAGCACCCCCCGGGAGGGTGGGCACGAGCAGTACTTC.